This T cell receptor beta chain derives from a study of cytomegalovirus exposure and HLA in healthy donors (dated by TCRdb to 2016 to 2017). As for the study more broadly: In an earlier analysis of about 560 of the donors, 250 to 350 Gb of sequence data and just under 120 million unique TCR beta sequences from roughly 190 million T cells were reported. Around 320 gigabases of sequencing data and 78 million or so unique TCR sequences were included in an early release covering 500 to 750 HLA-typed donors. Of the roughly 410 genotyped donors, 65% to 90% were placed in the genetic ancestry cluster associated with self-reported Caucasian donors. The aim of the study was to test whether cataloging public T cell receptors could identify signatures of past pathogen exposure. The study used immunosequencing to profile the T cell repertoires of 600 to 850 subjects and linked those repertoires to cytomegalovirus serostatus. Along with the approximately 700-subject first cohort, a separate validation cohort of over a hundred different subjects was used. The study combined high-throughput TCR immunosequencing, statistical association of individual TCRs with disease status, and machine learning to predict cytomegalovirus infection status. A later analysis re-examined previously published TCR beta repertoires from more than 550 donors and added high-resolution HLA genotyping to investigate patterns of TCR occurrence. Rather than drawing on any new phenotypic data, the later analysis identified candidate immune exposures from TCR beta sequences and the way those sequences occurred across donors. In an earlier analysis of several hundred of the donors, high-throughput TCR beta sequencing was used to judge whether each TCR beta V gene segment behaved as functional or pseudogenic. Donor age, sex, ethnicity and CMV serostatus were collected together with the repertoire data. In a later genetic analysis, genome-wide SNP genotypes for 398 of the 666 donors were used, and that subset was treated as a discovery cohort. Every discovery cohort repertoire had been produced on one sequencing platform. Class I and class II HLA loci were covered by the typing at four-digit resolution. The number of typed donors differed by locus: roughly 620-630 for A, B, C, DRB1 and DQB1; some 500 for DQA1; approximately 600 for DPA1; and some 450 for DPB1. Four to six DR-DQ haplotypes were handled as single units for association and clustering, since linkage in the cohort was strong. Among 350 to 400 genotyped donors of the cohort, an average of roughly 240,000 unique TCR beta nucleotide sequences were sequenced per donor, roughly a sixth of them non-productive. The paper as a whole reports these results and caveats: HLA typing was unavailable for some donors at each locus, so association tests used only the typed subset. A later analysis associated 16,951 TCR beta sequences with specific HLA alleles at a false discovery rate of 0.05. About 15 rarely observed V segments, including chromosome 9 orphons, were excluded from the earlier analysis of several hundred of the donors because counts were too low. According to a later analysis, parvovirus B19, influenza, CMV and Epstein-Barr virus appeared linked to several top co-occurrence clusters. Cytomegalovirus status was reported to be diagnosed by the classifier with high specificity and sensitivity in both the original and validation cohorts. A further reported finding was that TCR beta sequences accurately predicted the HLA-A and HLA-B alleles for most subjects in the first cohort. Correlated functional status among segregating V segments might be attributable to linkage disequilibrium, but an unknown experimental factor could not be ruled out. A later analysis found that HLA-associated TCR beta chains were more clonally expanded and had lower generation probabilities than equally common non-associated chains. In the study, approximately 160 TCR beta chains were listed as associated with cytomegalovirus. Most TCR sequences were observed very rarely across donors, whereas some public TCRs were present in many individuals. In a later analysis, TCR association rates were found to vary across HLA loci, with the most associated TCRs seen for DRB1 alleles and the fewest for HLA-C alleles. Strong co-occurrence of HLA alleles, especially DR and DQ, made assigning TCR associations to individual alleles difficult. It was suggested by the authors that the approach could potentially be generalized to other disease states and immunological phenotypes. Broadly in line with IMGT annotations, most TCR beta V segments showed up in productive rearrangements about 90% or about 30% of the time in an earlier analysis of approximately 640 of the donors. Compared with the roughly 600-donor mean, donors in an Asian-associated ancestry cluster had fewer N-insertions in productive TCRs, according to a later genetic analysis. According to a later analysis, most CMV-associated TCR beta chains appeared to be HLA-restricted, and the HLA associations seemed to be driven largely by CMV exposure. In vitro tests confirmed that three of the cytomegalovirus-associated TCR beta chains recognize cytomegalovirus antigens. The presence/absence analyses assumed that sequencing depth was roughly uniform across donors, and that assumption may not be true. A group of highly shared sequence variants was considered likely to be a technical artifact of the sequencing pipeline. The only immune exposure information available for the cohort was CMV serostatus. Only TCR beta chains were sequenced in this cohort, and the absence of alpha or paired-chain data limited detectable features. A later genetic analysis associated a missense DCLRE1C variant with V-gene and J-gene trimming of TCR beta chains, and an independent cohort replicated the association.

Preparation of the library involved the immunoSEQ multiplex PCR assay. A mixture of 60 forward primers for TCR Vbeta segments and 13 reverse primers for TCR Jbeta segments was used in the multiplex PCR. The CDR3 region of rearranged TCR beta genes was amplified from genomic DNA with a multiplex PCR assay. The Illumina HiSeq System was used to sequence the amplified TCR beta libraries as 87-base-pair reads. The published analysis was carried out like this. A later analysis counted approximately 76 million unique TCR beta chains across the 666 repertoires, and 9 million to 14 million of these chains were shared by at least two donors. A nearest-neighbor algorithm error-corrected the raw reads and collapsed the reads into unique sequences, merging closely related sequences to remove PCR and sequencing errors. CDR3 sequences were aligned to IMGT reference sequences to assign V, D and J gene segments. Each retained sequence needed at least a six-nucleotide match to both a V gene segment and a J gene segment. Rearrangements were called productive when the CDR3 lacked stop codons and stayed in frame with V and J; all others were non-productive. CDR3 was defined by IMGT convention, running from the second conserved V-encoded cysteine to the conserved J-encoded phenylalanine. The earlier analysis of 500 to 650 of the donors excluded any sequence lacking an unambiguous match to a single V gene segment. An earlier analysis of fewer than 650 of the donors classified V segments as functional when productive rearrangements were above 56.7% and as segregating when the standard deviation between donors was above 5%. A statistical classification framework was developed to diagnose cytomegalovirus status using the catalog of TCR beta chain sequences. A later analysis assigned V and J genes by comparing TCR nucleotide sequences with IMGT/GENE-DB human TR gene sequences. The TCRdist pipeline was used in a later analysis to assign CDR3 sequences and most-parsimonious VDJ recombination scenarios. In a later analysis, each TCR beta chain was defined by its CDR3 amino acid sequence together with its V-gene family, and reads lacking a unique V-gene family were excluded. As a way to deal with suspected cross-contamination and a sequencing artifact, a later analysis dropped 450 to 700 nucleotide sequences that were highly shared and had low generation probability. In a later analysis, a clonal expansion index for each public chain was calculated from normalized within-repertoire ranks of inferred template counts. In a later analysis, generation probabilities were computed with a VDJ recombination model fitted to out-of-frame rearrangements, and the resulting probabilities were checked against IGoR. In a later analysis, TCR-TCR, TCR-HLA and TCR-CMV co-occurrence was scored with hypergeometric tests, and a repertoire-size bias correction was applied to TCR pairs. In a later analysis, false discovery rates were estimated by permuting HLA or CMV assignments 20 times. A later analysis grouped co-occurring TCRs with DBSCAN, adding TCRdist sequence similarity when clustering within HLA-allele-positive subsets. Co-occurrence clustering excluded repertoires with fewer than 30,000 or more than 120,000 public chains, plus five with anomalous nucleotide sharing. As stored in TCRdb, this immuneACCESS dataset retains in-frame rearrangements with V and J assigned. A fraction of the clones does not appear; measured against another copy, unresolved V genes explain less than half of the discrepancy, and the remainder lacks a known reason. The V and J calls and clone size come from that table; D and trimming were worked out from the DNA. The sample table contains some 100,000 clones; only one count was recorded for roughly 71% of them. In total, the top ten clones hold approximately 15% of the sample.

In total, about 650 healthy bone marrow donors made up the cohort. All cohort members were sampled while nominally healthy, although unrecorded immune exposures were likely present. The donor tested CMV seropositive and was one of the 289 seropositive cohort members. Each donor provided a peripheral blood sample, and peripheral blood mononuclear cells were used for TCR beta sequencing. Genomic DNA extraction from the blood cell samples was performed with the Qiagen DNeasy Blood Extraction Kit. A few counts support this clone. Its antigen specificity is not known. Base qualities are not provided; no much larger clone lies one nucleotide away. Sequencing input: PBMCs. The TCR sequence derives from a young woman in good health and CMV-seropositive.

DNA sequence: TGTGCCAGCAGCGTACGTCTTTTAAATTCACCCCTCCACTTT. It codes for CASSVRLLNSPLHF. The sequence is built from TRBV9 and TRBJ1-6, with no confidently assigned D gene. The CDR3 holds 14 amino acids from the cysteine to the phenylalanine. The sequence is cut down to CDR3 DNA, 42 bases in frame from base 1. According to the germline V gene, CDR1 reads SGDLS and CDR2 reads YYNGEE. A distance of 9 bases separates the germline ends of V and J, which lose 1 base and 7 bases respectively. Beyond the CDR3, the reference TRBV9 and TRBJ1-6 genes provide the residues; the full variable domain reads: DSGVTQTPKHLITATGQRVTLRCSPRSGDLSVYWYQQSLDQGLQFLIQYYNGEERAKGNILERFSAQQFPDLHSELNLSSLELGDSALYFCASSVRLLNSPLHFGNGTRLTVT.